The clone carrying this T cell receptor (beta chain) was detected once. Its antigen is unknown. The sample comes from a study of T cells in localized non-small cell lung cancer. Repertoires were generated with immunoSEQ multiplex PCR, while TCRdb's copy carries only in-frame clones and drops some. The profile covers around 30,000 clones, with 80% to 90% appearing a single time and roughly 7% taken by the ten largest. Study-level findings and limits: Sequence data derive from only one tumor region, so heterogeneity remains possible. Exceeding tumor, uninvolved adjacent lung had the highest T cell clonality. Those with higher blood T cell density had longer overall survival. The study detected a median about 50 of the top 100 tumor clones in adjacent lung.

The ends were cut back, 2 bases at V and 2 bases at J, with 10 bases in the middle. Germline CDR1 and CDR2: SQVTM and ANQGSEA. The CDR3 runs to 13 residues. The sequence was obtained from a male donor aged 60 or over with stage I lung adenocarcinoma. This chain connects TRBV29-1 to TRBJ2-7; D gene uncertain. The sequences come from peripheral blood, collected before any cancer treatment. The CDR3 nucleotides are TGCAGCGTTGAAACAGAGAGACCCTACGAGCAGTACTTC. Translation: CSVETERPYEQYF.